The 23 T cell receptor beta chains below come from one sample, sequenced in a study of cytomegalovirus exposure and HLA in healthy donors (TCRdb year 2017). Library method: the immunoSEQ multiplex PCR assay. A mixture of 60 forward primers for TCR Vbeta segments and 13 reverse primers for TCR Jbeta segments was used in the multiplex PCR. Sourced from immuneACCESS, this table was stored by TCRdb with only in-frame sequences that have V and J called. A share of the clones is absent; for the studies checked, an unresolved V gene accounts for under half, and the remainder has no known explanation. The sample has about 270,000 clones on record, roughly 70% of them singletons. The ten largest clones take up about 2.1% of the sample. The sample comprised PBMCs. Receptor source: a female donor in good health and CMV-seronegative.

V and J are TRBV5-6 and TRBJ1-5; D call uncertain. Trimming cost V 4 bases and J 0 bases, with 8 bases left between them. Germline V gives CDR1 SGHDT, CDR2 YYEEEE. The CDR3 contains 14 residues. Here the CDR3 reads CASSQEASNQPQHF. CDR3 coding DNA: TGTGCCAGCAGCCAGGAGGCTAGCAATCAGCCCCAGCATTTT.

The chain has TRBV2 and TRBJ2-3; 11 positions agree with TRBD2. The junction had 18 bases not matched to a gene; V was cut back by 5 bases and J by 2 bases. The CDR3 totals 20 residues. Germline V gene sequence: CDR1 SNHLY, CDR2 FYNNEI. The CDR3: CASSLRLAGFIQGATDTQYF. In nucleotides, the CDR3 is TGTGCCAGCAGTCTCCGACTAGCGGGATTTATACAGGGGGCCACAGATACGCAGTATTTT. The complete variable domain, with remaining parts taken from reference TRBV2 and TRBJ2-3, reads EPEVTQTPSHQVTQMGQEVILRCVPISNHLYFYWYRQILGQKVEFLVSFYNNEISEKSEIFDDQFSVERPDGSNFTLKIRSTKLEDSAMYFCASSLRLAGFIQGATDTQYFGPGTRLTVL.

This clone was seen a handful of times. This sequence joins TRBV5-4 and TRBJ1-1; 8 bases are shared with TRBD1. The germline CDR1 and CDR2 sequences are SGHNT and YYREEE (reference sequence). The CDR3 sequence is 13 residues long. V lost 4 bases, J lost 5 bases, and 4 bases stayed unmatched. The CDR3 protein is CASSRTGPTEAFF. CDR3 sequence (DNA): TGTGCCAGCAGCAGGACAGGGCCAACTGAAGCTTTCTTT.

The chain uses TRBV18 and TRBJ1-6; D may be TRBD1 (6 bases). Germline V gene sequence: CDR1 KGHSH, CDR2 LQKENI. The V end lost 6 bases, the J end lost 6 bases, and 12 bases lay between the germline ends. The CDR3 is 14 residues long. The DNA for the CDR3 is TGTGCCAGCTCTCCGACAGGTTTTAATTCACCCCTCCACTTT. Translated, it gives CASSPTGFNSPLHF.

CDR3 sequence (DNA): TGTGCCAGCAGAATAGGCGGGAGGGCTGGAGATACGCAGTATTTT. This translates into CASRIGGRAGDTQYF. This sequence joins TRBV27 and TRBJ2-3, with 9 positions matching TRBD2. The germline V gene has CDR1 MNHEY and CDR2 SMNVEV (reference sequence). There are 15 residues in the CDR3. After removal of 6 bases from V and 5 bases from J, the junction contained 9 bases not matched to a gene.

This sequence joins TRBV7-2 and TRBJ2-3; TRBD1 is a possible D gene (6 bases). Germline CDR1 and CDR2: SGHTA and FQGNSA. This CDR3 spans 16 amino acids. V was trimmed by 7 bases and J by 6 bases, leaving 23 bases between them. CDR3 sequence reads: CASIFLEPTGWDTQYF. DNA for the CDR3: TGTGCCAGCATCTTTCTTGAACCAACAGGGTGGGATACGCAGTATTTT.

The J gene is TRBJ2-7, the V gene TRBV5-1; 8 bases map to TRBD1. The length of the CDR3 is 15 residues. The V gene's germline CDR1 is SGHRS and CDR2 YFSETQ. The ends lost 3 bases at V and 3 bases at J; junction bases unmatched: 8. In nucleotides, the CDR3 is TGCGCCAGCAGCTACGGACAGGGTCTTAACTACGAGCAGTACTTC. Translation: CASSYGQGLNYEQYF.

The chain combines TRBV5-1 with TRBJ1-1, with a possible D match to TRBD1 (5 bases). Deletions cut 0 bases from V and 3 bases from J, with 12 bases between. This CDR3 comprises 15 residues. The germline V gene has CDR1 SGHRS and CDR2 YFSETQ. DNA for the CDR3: TGCGCCAGCAGCTTGGGAAGTGGGGCGCACACTGAAGCTTTCTTT. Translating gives CASSLGSGAHTEAFF. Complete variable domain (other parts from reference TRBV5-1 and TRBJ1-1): KAGVTQTPRYLIKTRGQQVTLSCSPISGHRSVSWYQQTPGQGLQFLFEYFSETQRNKGNFPGRFSGRQFSNSRSEMNVSTLELGDSALYLCASSLGSGAHTEAFFGQGTRLTVV.

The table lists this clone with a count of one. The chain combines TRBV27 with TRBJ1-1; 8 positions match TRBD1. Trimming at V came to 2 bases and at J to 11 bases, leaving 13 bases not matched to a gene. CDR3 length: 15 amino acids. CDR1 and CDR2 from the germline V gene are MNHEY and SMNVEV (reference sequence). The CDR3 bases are TGTGCCAGCAGTTTAAGGGCCACAGGGGGTATTAGGGCTTTCTTT. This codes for CASSLRATGGIRAFF.

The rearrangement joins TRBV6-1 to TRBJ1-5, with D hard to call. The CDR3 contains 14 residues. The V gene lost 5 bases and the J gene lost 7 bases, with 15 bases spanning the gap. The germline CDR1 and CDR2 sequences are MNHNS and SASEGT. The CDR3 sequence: CASSTTGDRQPQHF. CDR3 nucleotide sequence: TGTGCCAGCAGTACGACCGGAGATAGGCAGCCCCAGCATTTT.

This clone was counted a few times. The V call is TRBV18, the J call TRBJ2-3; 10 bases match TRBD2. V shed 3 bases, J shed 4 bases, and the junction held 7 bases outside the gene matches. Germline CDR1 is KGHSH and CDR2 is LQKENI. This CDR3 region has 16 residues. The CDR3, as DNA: TGTGCCAGCTCACCCAGGACTAGCGGTCTGTCAGATACGCAGTATTTT. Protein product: CASSPRTSGLSDTQYF. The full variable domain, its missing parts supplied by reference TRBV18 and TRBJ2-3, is NAGVMQNPRHLVRRRGQEARLRCSPMKGHSHVYWYRQLPEEGLKFMVYLQKENIIDESGMPKERFSAEFPKEGPSILRIQQVVRGDSAAYFCASSPRTSGLSDTQYFGPGTRLTVL.

The CDR3 bases are TGTGCCAGCAGTTATTCCCCAACCTACGAGCAGTACTTC. Translating gives CASSYSPTYEQYF. The genes are TRBV27 and TRBJ2-7; D is unresolved. The CDR3 covers 13 residues. Trimming left V 4 bases short and J 2 bases short, with 9 bases between. Germline V gives CDR1 MNHEY, CDR2 SMNVEV (reference sequence).

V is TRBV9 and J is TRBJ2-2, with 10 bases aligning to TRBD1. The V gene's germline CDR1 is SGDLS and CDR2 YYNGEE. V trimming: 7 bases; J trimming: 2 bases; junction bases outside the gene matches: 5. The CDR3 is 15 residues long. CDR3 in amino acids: CASSRQGANTGELFF. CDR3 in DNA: TGTGCCAGCTCCCGACAGGGGGCTAACACCGGGGAGCTGTTTTTT.

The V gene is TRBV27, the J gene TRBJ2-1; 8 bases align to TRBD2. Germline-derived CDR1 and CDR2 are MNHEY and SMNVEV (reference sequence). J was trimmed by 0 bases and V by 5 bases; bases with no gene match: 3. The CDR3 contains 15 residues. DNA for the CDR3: TGTGCCAGCAGTCCCGGGACTAGCTCCTACAATGAGCAGTTCTTC. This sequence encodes CASSPGTSSYNEQFF.

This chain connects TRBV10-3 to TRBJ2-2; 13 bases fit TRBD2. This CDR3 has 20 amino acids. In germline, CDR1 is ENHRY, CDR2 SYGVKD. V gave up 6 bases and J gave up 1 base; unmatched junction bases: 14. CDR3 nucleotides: TGTGCCATCAGGGGGTCGGCTGGACTAGCGGGAGAACTGAACACCGGGGAGCTGTTTTTT. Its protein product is CAIRGSAGLAGELNTGELFF.

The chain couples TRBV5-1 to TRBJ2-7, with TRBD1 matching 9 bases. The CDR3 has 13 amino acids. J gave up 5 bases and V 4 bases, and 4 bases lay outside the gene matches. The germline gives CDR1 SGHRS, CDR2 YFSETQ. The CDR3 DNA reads TGCGCCAGCAGCCCGGGACAGGGTAACGAGCAGTACTTC. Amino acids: CASSPGQGNEQYF. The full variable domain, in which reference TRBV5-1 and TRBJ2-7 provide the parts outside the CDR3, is KAGVTQTPRYLIKTRGQQVTLSCSPISGHRSVSWYQQTPGQGLQFLFEYFSETQRNKGNFPGRFSGRQFSNSRSEMNVSTLELGDSALYLCASSPGQGNEQYFGPGTRLTVT.

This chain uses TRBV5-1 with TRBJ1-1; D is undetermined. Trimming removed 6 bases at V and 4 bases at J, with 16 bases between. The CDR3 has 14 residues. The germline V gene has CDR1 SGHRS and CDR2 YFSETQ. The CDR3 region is CASMGSVGGTEAFF. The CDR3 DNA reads TGCGCCAGCATGGGGAGCGTGGGTGGCACTGAAGCTTTCTTT.

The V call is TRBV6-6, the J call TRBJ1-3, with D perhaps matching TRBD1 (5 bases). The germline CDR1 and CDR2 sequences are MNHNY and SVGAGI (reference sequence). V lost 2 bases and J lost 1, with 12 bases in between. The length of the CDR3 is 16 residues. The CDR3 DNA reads TGTGCCAGCAGTTACGGCGGGACGGATTCTGGAAACACCATATATTTT. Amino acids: CASSYGGTDSGNTIYF.

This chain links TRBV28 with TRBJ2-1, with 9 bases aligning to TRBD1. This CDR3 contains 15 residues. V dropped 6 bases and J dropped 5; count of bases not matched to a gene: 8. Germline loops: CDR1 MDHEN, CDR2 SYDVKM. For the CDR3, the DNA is TGTGCCAGCAGGGGGATTAGGACAGGGGACAATGAGCAGTTCTTC. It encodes CASRGIRTGDNEQFF.

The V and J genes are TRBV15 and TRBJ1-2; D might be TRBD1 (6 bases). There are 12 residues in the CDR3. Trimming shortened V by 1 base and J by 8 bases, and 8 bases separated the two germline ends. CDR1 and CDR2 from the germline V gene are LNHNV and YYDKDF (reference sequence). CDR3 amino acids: CATSRGGGGYTF. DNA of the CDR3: TGTGCCACCAGCAGAGGAGGGGGAGGCTACACCTTC.

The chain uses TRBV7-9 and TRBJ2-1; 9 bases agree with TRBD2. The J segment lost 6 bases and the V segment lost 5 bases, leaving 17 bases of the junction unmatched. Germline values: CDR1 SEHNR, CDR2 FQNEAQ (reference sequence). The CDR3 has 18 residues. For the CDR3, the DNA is TGTGCCAGCAGCGGGGGGTCGGGGCGGGAGGGCCCGTCCAATGAGCAGTTCTTC. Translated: CASSGGSGREGPSNEQFF.

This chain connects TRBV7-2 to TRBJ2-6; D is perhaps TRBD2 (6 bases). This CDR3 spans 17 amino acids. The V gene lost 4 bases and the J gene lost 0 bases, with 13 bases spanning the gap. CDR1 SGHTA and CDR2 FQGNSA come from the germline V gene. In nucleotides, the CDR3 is TGTGCCAGCAGCTCGGGACTTTCGAGCTCTGGGGCCAACGTCCTGACTTTC. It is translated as CASSSGLSSSGANVLTF.

The CDR3 sequence is CSSDGGRKGNTIYF. The CDR3 DNA follows: TGCAGCTCTGATGGGGGCCGGAAGGGAAACACCATATATTTT. This chain uses TRBV29-1 with TRBJ1-3; a possible D gene is TRBD1 (6 bases). This CDR3 has 14 amino acids. Germline V gene data show CDR1 as SQVTM and CDR2 as ANQGSEA. The V and J ends lost 8 bases and 4 bases respectively, with 18 bases between them.